This paragraph reports one TCR beta chain. The antigen is unknown. PCR was performed using 60 Vbeta and 13 Jbeta primers. This table comes from immunoSEQ multiplex PCR, and its TCRdb copy is limited to in-frame clones, with some not included. This table has around 140,000 clones, around 73% appearing once. The entry originates in a study of cytomegalovirus exposure and HLA in healthy donors. Broader study findings: Most TCR sequences were uncommon, yet certain public TCRs appeared in many donors.

The CDR3 is made up of 13 amino acids. V shed 4 bases and J shed 0 bases, with 9 bases lying between them. Looked up from germline, CDR1 is SQVTM and CDR2 is ANQGSEA. The origin of this receptor is a female donor in good health and CMV-seronegative. The sequenced sample was PBMCs. This chain joins TRBV29-1 and TRBJ2-5, with D possibly being TRBD2 (6 bases). CDR3 protein: CSVVLAHQETQYF. Written as DNA, the CDR3 is TGCAGCGTTGTGCTAGCGCACCAAGAGACCCAGTACTTC.